Each of the 17 T cell receptor beta chains below was sequenced from the same sample in a study of spatial heterogeneity in lung cancer. TCRdb re-called the 5' RACE reads through MiXCR, storing one row per CDR3 protein. The sample contains roughly 80,000 distinct CDR3 sequences, around 7.8% of which appear only once. Time point indicated: sample taken at primary tumor resection. Specimen: PBMCs, collected at surgery. The receptor set was obtained from a male donor with early-stage non-small cell lung cancer.

This clonotype was found many times. CDR3 residues: CASSSITSSGANVLTF. The DNA of the CDR3 is TGTGCCAGCAGCTCTATAACCTCGTCTGGGGCCAACGTCCTGACTTTC. The genes are TRBV3-1 and TRBJ2-6; D ambiguous. Germline V CDR1 and CDR2: LGHDT, YNNKEL (reference sequence). The CDR3 length is 16 residues. Trimming removed 5 bases from V and 1 base from J, with 12 bases in between.

This clonotype was found many times. This sequence joins TRBV5-1 and TRBJ2-7; 9 bases agree with TRBD1. V shed 0 bases, J shed 7 bases, and the junction held 5 bases outside the gene matches. Germline-derived CDR1 and CDR2 are SGHRS and YFSETQ. This CDR3 has 14 residues. The CDR3 is CASSLGQGELEQYF. The CDR3 nucleotides read TGCGCCAGCAGCTTGGGACAGGGGGAGCTGGAGCAGTACTTC.

The sample holds many counts of this clonotype. CDR3 bases: TGTGCCAGCAGCTCGGGACTAGCCAGCAATGAGCAGTTCTTC. Translating gives CASSSGLASNEQFF. The chain has TRBV7-9 and TRBJ2-1; 9 nucleotides match TRBD2. The CDR3 runs to 14 residues. Germline V gene sequence: CDR1 SEHNR, CDR2 FQNEAQ (reference sequence). Trimming cost V 4 bases and J 6 bases; bases outside gene matches: 4.

The chain combines TRBV7-2 with TRBJ2-3, with 10 positions matching TRBD2. Trimming removed 0 bases from V and 4 bases from J; junction bases left unmatched: 4. Germline CDR1 SGHTA, CDR2 FQGNSA. There are 16 residues in the CDR3. The CDR3 DNA is TGTGCCAGCAGCTTAGCTAGCGGGAGGAGGTCAGATACGCAGTATTTT. Its translation: CASSLASGRRSDTQYF.

The gene calls are TRBV18 and TRBJ2-5; D is unresolved. V was trimmed by 2 bases and J by 2 bases, leaving 6 bases between them. CDR1 and CDR2 from the germline V gene are KGHSH and LQKENI. This CDR3 has 13 amino acids. The chain's CDR3 is CASSPTVQETQYF. CDR3 bases: TGTGCCAGCTCACCAACGGTACAAGAGACCCAGTACTTC.

This clonotype was seen many times. This rearrangement joins TRBV28 to TRBJ1-1, with D possibly being TRBD1 (5 bases). This CDR3 has 16 residues. Trimming removed 5 bases from V and 1 base from J, with 17 bases in between. The germline V gene encodes CDR1 MDHEN and CDR2 SYDVKM. The CDR3 DNA reads as TGTGCCAGCAGTCGCAATTTGGGGGGTAGGAACACTGAAGCTTTCTTT. Protein: CASSRNLGGRNTEAFF.

This clonotype was picked up many times. The V call is TRBV7-9, the J call TRBJ2-1; 10 bases line up with TRBD2. This CDR3 comprises 16 residues. CDR1 and CDR2 from the germline V gene are SEHNR and FQNEAQ (reference sequence). V was pared by 2 bases and J by 6 bases, with 7 bases of the junction left unmatched. The CDR3 nucleotides are TGTGCCAGCAGCTTATTTGGGCTAGCGGGAGTCAATGAGCAGTTCTTC. This sequence encodes CASSLFGLAGVNEQFF.

This clonotype was seen more than once but under ten times. V gene TRBV18 combines with J gene TRBJ1-1; TRBD1 is a possible D gene (5 bases). V shed 4 bases and J shed 3 bases, with 15 bases lying between them. The CDR3 is 15 residues long. The germline gives CDR1 KGHSH, CDR2 LQKENI. In DNA form, the CDR3 reads TGTGCCAGCTCACTACTCGGAGCGGGGGACACTGAAGCTTTCTTT. Protein sequence: CASSLLGAGDTEAFF.

This clonotype was observed a few times. The V call is TRBV4-1, the J call TRBJ1-4; TRBD1 agrees at 9 bases. The CDR3 totals 15 residues. The V gene end was trimmed by 2 bases and the J gene end by 8 bases; junction bases not matched to a gene: 6. CDR1 and CDR2 (germline): MGHRA, YSYEKL. Here the CDR3 reads CASSQSGTGREKLFF. In nucleotides, the CDR3 is TGCGCCAGCAGCCAATCCGGGACAGGGCGCGAAAAACTGTTTTTT.

This clonotype turned up a few times. This chain uses TRBV2 with TRBJ1-1; D not resolved. Trimming pared 0 bases from V and 4 bases from J, leaving 12 bases between. The length of the CDR3 is 15 residues. CDR1 is SNHLY and CDR2 is FYNNEI in the germline V gene. This chain's CDR3 is CASSEARSAGTEAFF. CDR3 DNA: TGTGCCAGCAGTGAAGCGCGGTCGGCAGGCACTGAAGCTTTCTTT.

This clonotype has a count of ten or more. The chain employs TRBV2 and TRBJ2-7; tentatively, D is TRBD1 or TRBD2 (5 bases each). This CDR3 is built from 12 residues. Trimming removed 8 bases from V and 3 bases from J, with 11 bases in between. Germline V gives CDR1 SNHLY, CDR2 FYNNEI. The CDR3 loop reads CASGDRIYEQYF. CDR3 DNA sequence: TGTGCCAGCGGGGACCGGATCTACGAGCAGTACTTC. Looking up the rest from reference TRBV2 and TRBJ2-7 gives the full variable domain: EPEVTQTPSHQVTQMGQEVILRCVPISNHLYFYWYRQILGQKVEFLVSFYNNEISEKSEIFDDQFSVERPDGSNFTLKIRSTKLEDSAMYFCASGDRIYEQYFGPGTRLTVT.

This clonotype was seen a few times. The chain has TRBV4-3 and TRBJ2-7; TRBD1 is a possible D gene (6 bases). The CDR3 totals 15 residues. Per the germline V gene, CDR1 is LGHNA and CDR2 is YSLEER. V shed 4 bases and J shed 0 bases, with 13 bases lying between them. This chain's CDR3 is CASSPTDSSSYEQYF. The CDR3, as DNA: TGCGCCAGCAGCCCTACGGACAGTAGCTCCTACGAGCAGTACTTC.

CDR3 in amino acids: CASSSTGHFYEQYF. The CDR3 DNA sequence: TGCGCCAGCAGCTCGACGGGACACTTCTACGAGCAGTACTTC. This chain links TRBV5-1 with TRBJ2-7, with D maybe TRBD1 (6 bases). With 3 bases removed from V and 3 bases from J, the gap between germline ends came to 13 bases. CDR1 and CDR2 from the germline V gene are SGHRS and YFSETQ. CDR3 size: 14 residues.

The CDR3 nucleotides read TGTGCCAGCAGCCAATGGGGACTAGTCCCCGAGCAGTACTTC. Protein sequence: CASSQWGLVPEQYF. This sequence joins TRBV4-2 and TRBJ2-7; 8 bases map to TRBD2. CDR1 LGHNA and CDR2 YNFKEQ come from the germline V gene. CDR3 length equals 14 residues. V was clipped by 2 bases and J by 6 bases; unmatched bases: 6.

This clonotype was recorded once. V usage is TRBV13 and J usage is TRBJ1-1; a weak D match, TRBD1 (5 bases). Germline V gives CDR1 PRHDT, CDR2 FYEKMQ (reference sequence). CDR3 length: 13 residues. Trimming cost V 5 bases and J 10 bases, with 17 bases left between them. The CDR3 nucleotides read TGTGCCAGCAGCCCCGAGGCGGCAGGGCGAGCTTTCTTT. Its protein product is CASSPEAAGRAFF.

This clonotype was seen at least ten times. This rearrangement joins TRBV6-1 to TRBJ1-2; TRBD1 agrees at 8 bases. CDR1 and CDR2 from the germline V gene are MNHNS and SASEGT. CDR3 size: 14 residues. The trim removed 6 bases at V and 10 bases at J, leaving 13 bases unmatched. The CDR3 loop reads CASSVGGQVSHYTF. CDR3 DNA: TGTGCCAGCAGCGTCGGGGGACAGGTATCCCACTACACCTTC.

This clonotype was observed many times. The V call is TRBV6-1, the J call TRBJ1-5, with a weak D call TRBD1 (6 bases). The V and J ends lost 5 bases and 1 base respectively, with 12 bases between them. CDR1 is MNHNS, CDR2 SASEGT, per germline. There are 15 residues in the CDR3. CDR3 in amino acids: CASSLTGPSNQPQHF. In nucleotides, the CDR3 is TGTGCCAGCAGTCTTACAGGGCCCAGCAATCAGCCCCAGCATTTT.